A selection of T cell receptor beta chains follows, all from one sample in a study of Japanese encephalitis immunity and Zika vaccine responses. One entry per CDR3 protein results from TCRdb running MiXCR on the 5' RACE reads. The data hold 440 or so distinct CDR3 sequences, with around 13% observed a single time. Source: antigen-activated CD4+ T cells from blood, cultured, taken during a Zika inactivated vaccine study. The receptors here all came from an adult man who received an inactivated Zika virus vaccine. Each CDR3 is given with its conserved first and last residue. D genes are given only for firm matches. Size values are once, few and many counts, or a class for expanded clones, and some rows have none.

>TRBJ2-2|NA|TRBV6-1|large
TGTGCCAGCACCTTGAGGGTAGCGGCGAACACCGGGGAGCTGTTTTTT
CASTLRVAANTGELFF
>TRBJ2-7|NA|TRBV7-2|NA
TGTGCCAGCAGCTTAGCGAGATACAGGCTCCGGTTC
CASSLARYRLRF
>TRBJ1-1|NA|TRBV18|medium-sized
TGTGCCAGCTCACCAAAACGGGGGACGGAAAACACTGAAGCTTTCTTT
CASSPKRGTENTEAFF
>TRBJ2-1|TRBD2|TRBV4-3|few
TGCGCCAGCAGCCAACCACTAGCGGGGGGGCTCAATGAGCAGTTCTTC
CASSQPLAGGLNEQFF
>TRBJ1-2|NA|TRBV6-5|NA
TGTGCCAGCAGTTACGCTTCGGAGGGGGACTATGGCTACACCTTC
CASSYASEGDYGYTF
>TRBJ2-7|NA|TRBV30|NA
TGTGCCGCCGGGCTTTACGAGCAGTACTTC
CAAGLYEQYF
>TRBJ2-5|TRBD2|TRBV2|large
TGTGCCAGCAGTCCGCGGTCGCGGGGGGGTGAAGAGACCCAGTACTTC
CASSPRSRGGEETQYF
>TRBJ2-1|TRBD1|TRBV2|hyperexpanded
TGTGCCAGCAGCCCCTCCGGGACAGGGGGATACAATGAGCAGTTCTTC
CASSPSGTGGYNEQFF
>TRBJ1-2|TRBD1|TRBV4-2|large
TGCGCCAGCAGCCAAGTGGACAGGGATTCCGGCTACACCTTC
CASSQVDRDSGYTF
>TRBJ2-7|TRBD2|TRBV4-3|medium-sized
TGCGCCAGCAGCCTAATACCGGGACTAGCGTACGAGCAGTACTTC
CASSLIPGLAYEQYF